The 25 T cell receptor beta chains given below trace back to one sample, sequenced in a study of identical twins. MiXCR, run by TCRdb on the 5' RACE reads, gives a single entry per CDR3 protein. The sample records about 240,000 distinct CDR3 sequences, approximately 6.8% being singletons. The data were also submitted as part of a second study, on yellow fever vaccine responses in identical twins.

The source material was CD8+ T cells sorted from blood. These receptors all stem from a woman aged 18-30 years in good health.

The gene calls are TRBV13 and TRBJ2-7, with D tentatively TRBD2 (5 bases). Deletions cut 3 bases from V and 4 bases from J, with 13 bases between. The CDR3 extends over 14 amino acids. Germline V lookup: CDR1 PRHDT, CDR2 FYEKMQ (reference sequence). This CDR3 is CASSFRGPQYEQYV. The CDR3 DNA follows: TGTGCCAGCAGCTTTAGAGGGCCCCAGTACGAGCAGTACGTC.

V gene TRBV6-1 combines with J gene TRBJ2-2; D gene unclear. There are 13 residues in the CDR3. Trimming removed 4 bases from V and 4 bases from J, with 7 bases in between. The germline CDR1 and CDR2 sequences are MNHNS and SASEGT. The CDR3 reads CASSVGVTGELFF. DNA for the CDR3: TGTGCCAGCAGTGTCGGCGTCACCGGGGAGCTGTTTTTT.

This clonotype was detected a few times. The rearrangement links TRBV12-3 or TRBV12-4 to TRBJ1-6; 7 bases fit TRBD1. The CDR3 length is 14 residues. V lost 6 bases to trimming and J lost 3 bases; unmatched junction nucleotides: 2. This CDR3 is CASSQGVYNSPLHF. The CDR3 nucleotides are TGTGCCAGCAGCCAGGGGGTCTATAATTCACCCCTCCACTTT.

V usage is TRBV6-4 and J usage is TRBJ2-1; 11 bases agree with TRBD2. V was pared by 0 bases and J by 6 bases, with 7 bases of the junction left unmatched. Germline CDR1 reads MRHNA; CDR2 reads SNTAGT. This CDR3 has 17 amino acids. The CDR3 protein is CASSDSRPSGGPNEQFF. The CDR3 DNA is TGTGCCAGCAGTGACTCAAGGCCTAGCGGGGGGCCCAATGAGCAGTTCTTC.

Only a few counts were recorded for this clonotype. The chain's CDR3 is CSARDYRTDSNQPQHF. In DNA form, the CDR3 reads TGCAGTGCTAGAGATTATAGGACGGATAGCAATCAGCCCCAGCATTTT. This chain connects TRBV20-1 to TRBJ1-5; D gene uncertain. Trimming stripped 0 bases from V and 0 bases from J, with 12 bases between. Germline loops: CDR1 DFQATT, CDR2 SNEGSKA (reference sequence). CDR3 length equals 16 residues.

This clonotype was counted between two and nine times. This rearrangement joins TRBV5-6 to TRBJ2-7; 9 bases are a match to TRBD1. J lost 6 bases, V lost 4 bases, and 14 bases had no gene match. The length of the CDR3 is 16 residues. Germline V CDR1 and CDR2: SGHDT, YYEEEE. Written as DNA, the CDR3 is TGTGCCAGCAGCCCCAGAGACAGGGGGTCTCCTTCCGAGCAGTACGTC. Translation: CASSPRDRGSPSEQYV.

The chain carries TRBV5-1 and TRBJ2-1; D perhaps matches TRBD2 (6 bases). The V end was cut by 3 bases, the J end by 2 bases, with 9 bases between. Germline V gene data show CDR1 as SGHRS and CDR2 as YFSETQ. CDR3 length equals 14 residues. CDR3 sequence reads: CASSWRGPYNEQFF. The CDR3 DNA is TGCGCCAGCAGCTGGCGGGGCCCCTACAATGAGCAGTTCTTC.

Concerning this clonotype: A much larger clonotype is one base distant, so this may be a read error. The gene calls are TRBV5-5 and TRBJ1-1; D not resolved. Germline CDR1 SGHKS, CDR2 YYEKEE (reference sequence). Trimming left V 5 bases short and J 5 bases short, with 19 bases between. This CDR3 is 15 amino acids long. CDR3 region: CASSSILSVATEAFF. The CDR3, as DNA: TGTGCCAGCAGTTCAATACTATCAGTGGCGACTGAAGCTTTCTTT.

This clonotype showed up just a few times. The junction departs from germline at one end; a sequencing error may be responsible. In DNA form, the CDR3 reads TGCGCCAGCAACCAAAGATTCGATCCCGGCACGGGCAATCAGCCCCAGCATTTT. As protein: CASNQRFDPGTGNQPQHF. The V and J genes are TRBV4-1 and TRBJ1-5; D is ambiguous. Germline V gene lookup returns CDR1 MGHRA and CDR2 YSYEKL. CDR3 size: 18 residues.

This clonotype has only a few counts. The rearrangement links TRBV11-2 to TRBJ2-7; no firm D call. The V gene lost 1 base and the J gene lost 0 bases, with 10 bases spanning the gap. The CDR3 covers 15 residues. CDR1 and CDR2 from the germline V gene are SGHAT and FQNNGV. This chain's CDR3 is CASSLGGMGSYEQYV. As DNA, the CDR3 is TGTGCCAGCAGCTTAGGTGGTATGGGCTCCTACGAGCAGTACGTC.

This clonotype was seen more than once but under ten times. The rearrangement joins TRBV7-9 to TRBJ2-5, with D unresolved. Trimming removed 5 bases at V and 2 bases at J, with 15 bases between. The CDR3 length is 15 residues. Germline V CDR1 and CDR2: SEHNR, FQNEAQ (reference sequence). The CDR3 loop is CASSPTGRQQETQYF. In DNA form, the CDR3 reads TGTGCCAGCAGCCCAACTGGACGACAACAAGAGACCCAGTACTTC.

The rearrangement uses TRBV7-9 and TRBJ2-4; 11 bases map to TRBD2. The CDR3 runs 17 residues. Germline loops: CDR1 SEHNR, CDR2 FQNEAQ (reference sequence). V lost 5 bases to trimming and J lost 6 bases; unmatched junction nucleotides: 12. The CDR3 DNA follows: TGTGCCAGCAGCCCTCGGGCTGGTAGCGGGAGGGGAAACATTCAGTACTTC. It codes for CASSPRAGSGRGNIQYF. The complete variable domain, with remaining parts taken from reference TRBV7-9 and TRBJ2-4, reads DTGVSQNPRHKITKRGQNVTFRCDPISEHNRLYWYRQTLGQGPEFLTYFQNEAQLEKSRLLSDRFSAERPKGSFSTLEIQRTEQGDSAMYLCASSPRAGSGRGNIQYFGAGTRLSVL.

V gene TRBV4-1 combines with J gene TRBJ1-6, with D hard to call. From germline, CDR1 is MGHRA and CDR2 YSYEKL. The CDR3 covers 12 residues. Between the trimmed V and J ends, which lost 5 bases and 9 bases, there was a span of 8 bases. The CDR3 sequence: CASSGLTSPLHF. In DNA, the CDR3 is TGCGCCAGCAGCGGACTGACTTCACCCCTCCACTTT.

This clonotype was counted between two and nine times. The rearrangement joins TRBV9 to TRBJ2-7, with TRBD2 identical over 11 bases. The CDR3 extends over 15 amino acids. The germline V gene has CDR1 SGDLS and CDR2 YYNGEE. The J segment lost 2 bases and the V segment lost 0 bases, leaving 1 base of the junction unmatched. CDR3 region: CASSVVAGGTYEQYV. Here the CDR3 DNA reads TGTGCCAGCAGCGTAGTAGCGGGGGGGACCTACGAGCAGTACGTC.

This clonotype was detected many times. The chain uses TRBV27 and TRBJ1-1; tentatively, D is TRBD1 (6 bases). Germline V gene sequence: CDR1 MNHEY, CDR2 SMNVEV (reference sequence). This CDR3 has 11 amino acids. V was clipped by 7 bases and J by 4 bases, with 7 bases between them. For the CDR3, the DNA is TGTGCCAGCAAAGGGGGCACTGAAGCTTTCTTT. Translating it yields CASKGGTEAFF.

The chain carries TRBV27 and TRBJ1-4; the D gene is possibly TRBD1 (5 bases). In germline, CDR1 is MNHEY, CDR2 SMNVEV (reference sequence). This CDR3 spans 15 amino acids. The V end was cut by 4 bases, the J end by 4 bases, with 13 bases between. The CDR3 DNA reads as TGTGCCAGCAGTTCTCGGGGCCGGGTTAATGAAAAACTGTTTTTT. This codes for CASSSRGRVNEKLFF.

This clonotype was found a few times. The chain joins TRBV28 to TRBJ1-1, with TRBD1 as a possible D gene (6 bases). V lost 4 bases and J lost 1, with 22 bases in between. Germline CDR1 MDHEN, CDR2 SYDVKM. The CDR3 extends over 18 amino acids. CDR3 DNA: TGTGCCAGCAGTTCTACCACAGGGTTTTGGGGGGGGAACACTGAAGCTTTCTTT. As protein: CASSSTTGFWGGNTEAFF.

CDR3 in DNA: TGTGCCAGCAGTCCTAGACTAGCGGGGCGATTGGATGAGCAGTTCTTC. It specifies CASSPRLAGRLDEQFF. The chain combines TRBV2 with TRBJ2-1, with 11 bases fitting TRBD2. Germline V lookup: CDR1 SNHLY, CDR2 FYNNEI. The CDR3 extends over 16 amino acids. V was pared by 5 bases and J by 8 bases, with 11 bases of the junction left unmatched.

Only a few counts were recorded for this clonotype. CDR3 in amino acids: CASSFDRSSSYEQYF. The CDR3 DNA follows: TGCGCCAGCAGCTTTGACAGGTCGAGCTCCTACGAGCAGTACTTC. The chain links TRBV5-1 to TRBJ2-7; maybe TRBD1 (6 bases). CDR3 length: 15 amino acids. Germline CDR1 and CDR2: SGHRS and YFSETQ. V was clipped by 2 bases and J by 0 bases, with 12 bases between them.

Only a few counts were recorded for this clonotype. The chain has TRBV20-1 and TRBJ2-7; D is unclear. The germline V and J ends were trimmed by 6 bases and 2 bases, with 14 bases remaining between them. CDR1 and CDR2 (germline): DFQATT, SNEGSKA (reference sequence). CDR3 length: 13 residues. The CDR3 DNA is TGCAGTGCCCTCACACCAACCGCCTACGAGCAGTACTTC. Its protein is CSALTPTAYEQYF.

This clonotype was seen a few times. The limits of the CDR3 on the DNA are not certain, so only TCRdb's listed CDR3 is given. The rearrangement links TRBV21-1 to TRBJ2-3; the table assigns TRBD1, which was not confirmed against the DNA. TRBV21-1 is assigned pseudogene status. From its first to its last residue, the CDR3 has 18 amino acids. The CDR3 reads CASSKEMYRCPSTDTQYF.

This rearrangement joins TRBV29-1 to TRBJ1-2, with 7 bases that match TRBD1. Losses at the gene ends were 0 bases for V and 3 bases for J; bases not matched to a gene: 13. Looked up from germline, CDR1 is SQVTM and CDR2 is ANQGSEA. This CDR3 is built from 17 residues. The CDR3 sequence: CSVEDYIQGTYDYGYTF. In DNA form, the CDR3 reads TGCAGCGTTGAAGATTATATACAGGGGACCTATGACTATGGCTACACCTTC.

This clonotype was picked up a small number of times. This chain joins TRBV7-9 and TRBJ2-3, with D perhaps matching TRBD1 (5 bases). The CDR3 runs 16 residues. Germline assignment: CDR1 SEHNR and CDR2 FQNEAQ (reference sequence). V was cut by 1 base and J by 3 bases, with 14 bases left in between. The CDR3 region is CASSLVAGILTDTQYF. Written as DNA, the CDR3 is TGTGCCAGCAGCTTAGTGGCAGGGATTCTGACAGATACGCAGTATTTT.

The chain links TRBV6-6 to TRBJ2-5; 7 positions agree with TRBD1. The CDR3 loop spans 13 amino acids. The V segment lost 8 bases and the J segment 1 base; nucleotides outside the gene matches: 4. The germline V gene has CDR1 MNHNY and CDR2 SVGAGI (reference sequence). In DNA form, the CDR3 reads TGTGCCAGCCTAGGGGGCGCCCAAGAGACCCAGTACTTC. Its protein is CASLGGAQETQYF.

A few counts support this clonotype. The chain joins TRBV3-1 to TRBJ2-6; possibly TRBD2 for D (5 bases). The CDR3 loop spans 17 amino acids. Trimming pared 3 bases from V and 0 bases from J, leaving 12 bases between. Per the germline V gene, CDR1 is LGHDT and CDR2 is YNNKEL (reference sequence). In DNA, the CDR3 is TGTGCCAGCAGCCATTCTAGGGAGAGCTCTGGGGCCAACGTCCTGACTTTC. This gives the protein CASSHSRESSGANVLTF.